What follows is one T cell receptor beta chain and its context. The data were taken from a study of regulatory T cells in long-lasting Graves disease. Study in general: Antithyroid drugs had been given to newly diagnosed Graves' patients for under 3 months.

Sample time point: newly diagnosed GD, antithyroid drugs for less than 3 months. The TCR library was made from RNA that had been extracted from PBMCs in TRIzol. Construction of TCR beta libraries relied on iRepertoire HTBI primers and on Arm-PCR targeting CDR3 regions. TCRdb fed the multiplex PCR reads into MiXCR, producing one record per CDR3 protein. The table lists hundreds of thousands of distinct CDR3 sequences, about 16% of them singletons. The data were also submitted as part of a second study, on T cells in Graves' hyperthyroidism and ophthalmopathy. From that study: For Graves' hyperthyroidism to be stable, ophthalmopathy could not progress within 18 months. The patients, who ranged from 18 to 65 in age, presented with newly diagnosed hyperthyroidism lasting under 2 months.

The sequencing here drew on peripheral blood mononuclear cells (PBMCs), taken at new diagnosis, from a patient treated with antithyroid drugs. This clonotype originated in a man between 18 and 35 years old with Graves disease.

CDR3 DNA sequence: TGTGCCAGCCCAGGGTTCCTCGGAAACACCATATATTTT. Residues: CASPGFLGNTIYF. The chain couples TRBV18 to TRBJ1-3, with D perhaps TRBD1 (5 bases). The CDR3 is made up of 13 amino acids. Germline V gene sequence: CDR1 KGHSH, CDR2 LQKENI. Trimming left V 8 bases short and J 4 bases short, with 12 bases between.